This T cell receptor (beta chain) was captured by sequencing in a study of blood T cell repertoires in COVID-19. Whole-study context: Sources were T cells, B-cell-depleted T cells, or PBMCs; the material itself was cDNA or gDNA.

The protocol was immunoSEQ multiplex PCR, while the TCRdb copy is restricted to in-frame clones and leaves out a portion. The sample lists about 150,000 clones; roughly 76% were seen once. The V gene's germline CDR1 is LNHDA and CDR2 SQIVND (reference sequence). With 8 bases clipped from V and 3 bases from J, the junction kept 2 bases outside the gene matches. The CDR3 covers 12 residues. The receptor was derived from a human donor with acute or convalescent COVID-19. The donor label of this sample is uncertain. The chain links TRBV19 to TRBJ2-5; 8 bases match TRBD2. The sequenced sample was peripheral blood. The CDR3 nucleotides are TGTGCCAGTTCGACTAGCGAAGAGACCCAGTACTTC. Its protein product is CASSTSEETQYF.